The T cell receptor (beta chain) under discussion was sequenced for a study of T cells after yellow fever vaccination. TCRdb used MiXCR to reprocess the 5' RACE reads, holding one entry per CDR3 protein. The table records some 70,000 distinct CDR3 sequences, over 6.5% of them present only once. A word on this clonotype: Antigen unknown.

The CDR3 consists of 14 residues. Germline V gene lookup returns CDR1 LNHDA and CDR2 SQIVND (reference sequence). Trimming removed 6 bases from V and 4 bases from J, with 15 bases in between. Study-wide points: It was a small share of clonotypes that appeared in both CD4 and CD8 compartments. A weaker secondary response peaked on day 5, the primary on day 15.

This TCR was sampled from a man between 18 and 35 years old who received the YFV17D yellow fever vaccine. The chain combines TRBV19 with TRBJ1-2; D call uncertain. Sequenced material: CD8+ T cells sorted from PBMCs, taken about 41 days after the first yellow fever vaccination. The CDR3 nucleotides read TGTGCCAGTAGGGACGGAACCAACCTCTATGGCTACACCTTC. It encodes CASRDGTNLYGYTF.